This T cell receptor (beta chain) emerged from a study of blood T cells in healthy people across ages. Study-level background: Every two T cells gave about one barcoded beta molecule via template switching.

Primed by a sample-barcoded 5' primer and a J-beta primer mix, a second PCR proceeded for 7 to 11 cycles. A template-switch adaptor that had 12 random nucleotides put a tag on each cDNA molecule. Every individual sample yielded 2.5 million or more paired-end reads (each containing CDR3). TCRdb reprocessed the 5' RACE reads with MiXCR, giving one entry per CDR3 protein. The sample lists 850,000 to 1,000,000 distinct CDR3 sequences, around 48% occurring once. This clonotype appeared a few times. V dropped 6 bases and J dropped 7; count of bases not matched to a gene: 9. The CDR3 has 14 residues. The receptor was derived from a man aged 30 to 45 in good health. What was sequenced was blood. The chain combines TRBV12-3 or TRBV12-4 with TRBJ2-1, with 7 bases lining up with TRBD1. DNA of the CDR3: TGTGCCAGCAGCTTGACAGGGAAGAGAAATGAGCAGTTCTTC. Protein: CASSLTGKRNEQFF.